This T cell receptor beta chain came from a study of blood T cell repertoires in COVID-19. The count of this clone is one. The ends lost 0 bases at V and 11 bases at J; junction bases unmatched: 11. Germline CDR1 LNHDA, CDR2 SQIVND (reference sequence). The CDR3 has 17 amino acids. Profiling relied on immunoSEQ multiplex PCR, and the TCRdb table lists in-frame clones only, not all of them. This sample yields some 100,000 clones, of which roughly 79% are seen a single time; roughly 15% belongs to the top ten. The sample was peripheral blood. This receptor was identified in a human donor in a cohort sampled during active COVID-19. The chain is built from TRBV19 and TRBJ2-3; TRBD2 matches at 13 bases. The CDR3 is CASSIDQGTSGTKEQYF. The CDR3 coding sequence is TGTGCCAGTAGTATAGATCAGGGGACTAGCGGGACAAAGGAGCAGTATTTT.